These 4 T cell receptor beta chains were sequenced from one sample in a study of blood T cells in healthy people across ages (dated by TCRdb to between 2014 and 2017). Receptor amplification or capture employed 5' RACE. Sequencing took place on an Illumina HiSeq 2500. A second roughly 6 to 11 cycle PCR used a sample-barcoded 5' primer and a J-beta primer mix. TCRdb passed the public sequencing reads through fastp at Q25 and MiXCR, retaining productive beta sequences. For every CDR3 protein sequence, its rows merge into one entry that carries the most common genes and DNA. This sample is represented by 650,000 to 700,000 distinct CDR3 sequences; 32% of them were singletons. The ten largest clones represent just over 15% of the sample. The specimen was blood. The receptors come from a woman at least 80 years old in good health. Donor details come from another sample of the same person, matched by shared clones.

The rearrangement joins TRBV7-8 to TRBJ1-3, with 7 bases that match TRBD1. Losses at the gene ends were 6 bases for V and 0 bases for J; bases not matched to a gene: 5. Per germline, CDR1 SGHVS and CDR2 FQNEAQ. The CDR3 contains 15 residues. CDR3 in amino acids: CASSVQGSSGNTIYF. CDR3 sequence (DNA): TGTGCCAGCAGTGTACAGGGGAGCTCTGGAAACACCATATATTTT.

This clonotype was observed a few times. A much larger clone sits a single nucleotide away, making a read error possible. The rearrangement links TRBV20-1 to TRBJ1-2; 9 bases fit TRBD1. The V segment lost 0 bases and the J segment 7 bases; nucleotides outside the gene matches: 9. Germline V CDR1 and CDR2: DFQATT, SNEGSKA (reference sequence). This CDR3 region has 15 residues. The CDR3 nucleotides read TGCAGTGCTAGAGACATGGGACAGGGTGGAACTGGCTACACCTTC. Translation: CSARDMGQGGTGYTF.

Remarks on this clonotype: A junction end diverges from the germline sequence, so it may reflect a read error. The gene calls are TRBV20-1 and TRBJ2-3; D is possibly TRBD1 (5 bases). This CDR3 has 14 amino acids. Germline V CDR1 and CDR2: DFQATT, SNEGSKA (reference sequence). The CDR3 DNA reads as TGCAGTGCTAGAGATACCAGCCGCACAGGTACGCAGTATTTT. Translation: CSARDTSRTGTQYF.

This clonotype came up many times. The CDR3: CATSSPQGRFSTYEQYF. As DNA, the CDR3 is TGTGCCACCAGCAGCCCCCAGGGCAGATTCTCGACCTACGAGCAGTACTTC. The chain carries TRBV15 and TRBJ2-7, with D perhaps TRBD1 (5 bases). The CDR3 extends over 17 amino acids. V lost 3 bases, J lost 2 bases, and 20 bases lay in between. Germline V gives CDR1 LNHNV, CDR2 YYDKDF (reference sequence).